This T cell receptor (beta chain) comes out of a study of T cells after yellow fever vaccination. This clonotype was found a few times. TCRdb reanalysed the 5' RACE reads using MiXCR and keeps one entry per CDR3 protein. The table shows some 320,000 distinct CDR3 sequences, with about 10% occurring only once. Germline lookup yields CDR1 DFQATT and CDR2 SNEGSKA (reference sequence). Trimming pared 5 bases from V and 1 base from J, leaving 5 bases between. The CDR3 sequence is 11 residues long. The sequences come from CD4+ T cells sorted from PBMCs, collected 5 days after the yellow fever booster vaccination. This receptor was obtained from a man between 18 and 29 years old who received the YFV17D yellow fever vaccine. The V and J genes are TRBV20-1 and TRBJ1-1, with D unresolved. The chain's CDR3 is CSALRNTEAFF. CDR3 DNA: TGCAGTGCTCTCAGGAACACTGAAGCTTTCTTT.